The 23 T cell receptor beta chains below all came from one sample that was sequenced in a study of blood T cell repertoires in COVID-19. Sequencing was performed with immunoSEQ multiplex PCR; in TCRdb, only in-frame clones are kept and a portion is missing. The sample has roughly 69,000 clones, 80% to 90% seen once. The material sequenced was peripheral blood. The receptors come from a man aged 50 to 60 with active COVID-19.

The V gene is TRBV10-3, the J gene TRBJ2-7, with a possible D match to TRBD1 (6 bases). Germline V CDR1 and CDR2: ENHRY, SYGVKD. Trimming took off 0 bases at V and 6 bases at J, with 9 bases between the two ends. The CDR3 has 13 residues. CDR3 DNA sequence: TGTGCCATCAGTGAGTCTAGAGGGGGCGAGCAGTACTTC. Amino acids: CAISESRGGEQYF.

The chain is built from TRBV15 and TRBJ2-1, with 7 bases that match TRBD1. The CDR3 contains 16 residues. J lost 1 base, V lost 5 bases, and 8 bases had no gene match. The germline CDR1 and CDR2 sequences are LNHNV and YYDKDF (reference sequence). This CDR3 reads CATSRSGGLSYNEQFF. CDR3 DNA: TGTGCCACCAGCCGATCAGGGGGTTTATCCTACAATGAGCAGTTCTTC.

This clone was observed a handful of times. The CDR3 DNA is TGTGCCAGCAGTAAAATGACGGACTACTACGAGCAGTACTTC. Amino acid sequence: CASSKMTDYYEQYF. This chain links TRBV7-9 with TRBJ2-7; the D gene is possibly TRBD2 (6 bases). CDR3 size: 14 residues. Trimming stripped 6 bases from V and 3 bases from J, with 15 bases between. CDR1 SEHNR and CDR2 FQNEAQ come from the germline V gene (reference sequence).

The chain combines TRBV2 with TRBJ1-6; maybe TRBD1 (5 bases). The CDR3 runs to 16 residues. Trimming removed 1 base at V and 7 bases at J, with 14 bases between. Germline CDR1 SNHLY, CDR2 FYNNEI. Here the CDR3 DNA reads TGTGCCAGCAGTGAAGGGGGGAGGCGCCCAAATTCACCCCTCCACTTT. Translation: CASSEGGRRPNSPLHF.

This chain uses TRBV5-6 with TRBJ2-7, with 7 bases lining up with TRBD2. This CDR3 spans 13 amino acids. Germline assignment: CDR1 SGHDT and CDR2 YYEEEE. J gave up 9 bases and V 0 bases, and 6 bases lay outside the gene matches. The CDR3 nucleotides read TGTGCCAGCAGCTTGGCGGGAGGTATAGGGCAGTACTTC. It is translated as CASSLAGGIGQYF.

The CDR3 DNA follows: TGTGCCAGCAGCCATTCAAAGGGAGGGATATACGAGCAGTACTTC. Translating gives CASSHSKGGIYEQYF. V usage is TRBV28 and J usage is TRBJ2-7; 7 positions match TRBD2. The CDR3 runs 15 residues. V was pared by 6 bases and J by 4 bases, with 12 bases of the junction left unmatched. Germline lookup yields CDR1 MDHEN and CDR2 SYDVKM.

V is TRBV7-2 and J is TRBJ2-7; D unresolved. Trimming removed 5 bases from V and 1 base from J, with 12 bases in between. Germline V gene sequence: CDR1 SGHTA, CDR2 FQGNSA. CDR3 length: 14 residues. Here the CDR3 DNA reads TGTGCCAGCAGCCAAATGACTTCTTCCTACGAGCAGTACTTC. Its translation is CASSQMTSSYEQYF.

The chain carries TRBV2 and TRBJ2-5; 9 bases match TRBD1. In germline, CDR1 is SNHLY, CDR2 FYNNEI. This CDR3 is 13 amino acids long. Trimming cost V 6 bases and J 5 bases; bases outside gene matches: 4. This CDR3 reads CASSRDRDETQYF. For the CDR3, the DNA is TGTGCCAGCAGCCGGGACAGGGACGAGACCCAGTACTTC. Together with reference TRBV2 and TRBJ2-5, the CDR3 gives the full variable domain: EPEVTQTPSHQVTQMGQEVILRCVPISNHLYFYWYRQILGQKVEFLVSFYNNEISEKSEIFDDQFSVERPDGSNFTLKIRSTKLEDSAMYFCASSRDRDETQYFGPGTRLLVL.

V gene TRBV5-6 combines with J gene TRBJ2-7; 12 bases align to TRBD2. Germline values: CDR1 SGHDT, CDR2 YYEEEE. This CDR3 has 18 amino acids. Unmatched junction bases numbered 11, after V lost 1 base and J lost 3 bases. The CDR3 is CASSLISSGGARFYEQYF. The CDR3 bases are TGTGCCAGCAGCTTGATTTCTAGCGGGGGGGCCAGGTTCTACGAGCAGTACTTC.

This rearrangement joins TRBV6-5 to TRBJ1-5; 7 nucleotides match TRBD1. In germline, CDR1 is MNHEY, CDR2 SVGAGI. The CDR3 sequence is 15 residues long. With V trimmed by 5 bases and J by 6 bases, 10 bases remained unmatched. The CDR3 nucleotides read TGTGCCAGCAGTCCCCGCTACAGGGGAAGTCAGCCCCAGCATTTT. Protein: CASSPRYRGSQPQHF.

The chain uses TRBV6-5 and TRBJ2-7; 9 bases fit TRBD1. Germline V gene data show CDR1 as MNHEY and CDR2 as SVGAGI. The junction had 9 bases not matched to a gene; V was cut back by 5 bases and J by 4 bases. This CDR3 comprises 15 residues. CDR3 bases: TGTGCCAGCAGTCCACCGGGACAGGGAAGGTACGAGCAGTACTTC. Residues: CASSPPGQGRYEQYF.

CDR3 region: CASSYADFGRIGNTIYF. The CDR3 nucleotides are TGTGCCAGCAGTTACGCGGACTTCGGACGGATTGGAAACACCATATATTTT. V is TRBV6-2 or TRBV6-3 and J is TRBJ1-3; D uncertain. The CDR3 runs 17 residues. CDR1 is MNHEY, CDR2 SVGEGT, per germline. The germline V and J ends were trimmed by 2 bases and 3 bases, with 17 bases remaining between them.

The V and J genes are TRBV20-1 and TRBJ2-3; 10 bases agree with TRBD2. CDR3 size: 13 residues. Per the germline V gene, CDR1 is DFQATT and CDR2 is SNEGSKA (reference sequence). Trimming removed 3 bases from V and 4 bases from J; junction bases left unmatched: 1. The CDR3 DNA is TGCAGTGCTAGTCTAGCGGGGGCAGATACGCAGTATTTT. It is translated as CSASLAGADTQYF.

The chain joins TRBV5-4 to TRBJ2-3; 10 bases are shared with TRBD1. V lost 4 bases, J lost 2 bases, and 4 bases stayed unmatched. From germline, CDR1 is SGHNT and CDR2 YYREEE (reference sequence). The CDR3 loop spans 15 amino acids. The CDR3 coding sequence is TGTGCCAGCAGCATAGGACAGGGGGTCACAGATACGCAGTATTTT. It specifies CASSIGQGVTDTQYF. The full variable domain, with the rest looked up from reference TRBV5-4 and TRBJ2-3, is ETGVTQSPTHLIKTRGQQVTLRCSSQSGHNTVSWYQQALGQGPQFIFQYYREEENGRGNFPPRFSGLQFPNYSSELNVNALELDDSALYLCASSIGQGVTDTQYFGPGTRLTVL.

V and J are TRBV18 and TRBJ2-2; TRBD2 matches at 8 bases. V lost 4 bases to trimming and J lost 1 base; unmatched junction nucleotides: 2. The CDR3 extends over 15 amino acids. Germline CDR1 and CDR2: KGHSH and LQKENI. The CDR3 region is CASSLSGMNTGELFF. The CDR3 DNA is TGTGCCAGCTCACTTAGCGGGATGAACACCGGGGAGCTGTTTTTT.

This clone was picked up a small number of times. The chain has TRBV29-1 and TRBJ1-2; TRBD1 aligns across 10 bases. Germline V gene lookup returns CDR1 SQVTM and CDR2 ANQGSEA. J was trimmed by 6 bases and V by 7 bases; bases with no gene match: 8. CDR3 length: 13 residues. The CDR3 region is CSGSGTGEDGYTF. The CDR3 DNA sequence: TGCAGCGGTTCCGGGACAGGGGAGGATGGCTACACCTTC.

The rearrangement links TRBV7-9 to TRBJ2-7; 9 bases agree with TRBD1. Germline CDR1 SEHNR, CDR2 FQNEAQ (reference sequence). The CDR3 runs 16 residues. V was clipped by 6 bases and J by 2 bases; unmatched bases: 11. The CDR3: CASSLRQGVPPYEQYF. DNA of the CDR3: TGTGCCAGCAGTTTGAGACAGGGGGTGCCCCCCTACGAGCAGTACTTC.

The genes are TRBV2 and TRBJ1-5, with TRBD1 identical over 7 bases. The length of the CDR3 is 12 residues. The germline CDR1 and CDR2 sequences are SNHLY and FYNNEI. With V trimmed by 6 bases and J by 10 bases, 6 bases remained unmatched. The CDR3 reads CASRYQGEPQHF. The CDR3 DNA follows: TGTGCCAGCAGATATCAGGGGGAACCCCAGCATTTT.

The chain employs TRBV14 and TRBJ2-5; D not certain. This CDR3 has 13 residues. Per the germline V gene, CDR1 is SGHDN and CDR2 is FVKESK. V was pared by 4 bases and J by 7 bases, with 13 bases between. The CDR3 spells CASSPSKGGTQYF. DNA for the CDR3: TGTGCCAGCAGCCCGTCTAAAGGCGGGACCCAGTACTTC.

V and J are TRBV7-9 and TRBJ2-2; D is unclear. With 1 base removed from V and 5 bases from J, the gap between germline ends came to 11 bases. This CDR3 contains 15 residues. Per germline, CDR1 SEHNR and CDR2 FQNEAQ (reference sequence). The DNA for the CDR3 is TGTGCCAGCAGCTTAGAAACATTCTGGACCGGGGAGCTGTTTTTT. This translates into CASSLETFWTGELFF.

This rearrangement joins TRBV2 to TRBJ2-5; 9 bases match TRBD1. V gave up 11 bases and J gave up 1 base; unmatched junction bases: 2. Looked up from germline, CDR1 is SNHLY and CDR2 is FYNNEI. The CDR3 contains 12 residues. The CDR3 DNA is TGTGCCGGGGGACAGGGCCAAGAGACCCAGTACTTC. Its translation is CAGGQGQETQYF.

This chain links TRBV11-3 with TRBJ2-5; 7 nucleotides agree with TRBD1. The CDR3 runs to 15 residues. Per germline, CDR1 SGHNT and CDR2 YENEEA. With 5 bases clipped from V and 5 bases from J, the junction kept 11 bases outside the gene matches. The CDR3 bases are TGTGCCAGCAGCCCGCGACAGGGTGGTCCGGAGACCCAGTACTTC. Protein: CASSPRQGGPETQYF.

This chain uses TRBV2 with TRBJ2-1, with 9 bases lining up with TRBD1. This CDR3 is built from 15 residues. V trimming: 4 bases; J trimming: 6 bases; junction bases outside the gene matches: 7. The germline V gene encodes CDR1 SNHLY and CDR2 FYNNEI. The CDR3 sequence: CASSAYGTGINEQFF. The CDR3 DNA follows: TGTGCCAGCAGTGCGTACGGGACAGGGATCAATGAGCAGTTCTTC. Variable domain in full (rest from reference TRBV2 and TRBJ2-1): EPEVTQTPSHQVTQMGQEVILRCVPISNHLYFYWYRQILGQKVEFLVSFYNNEISEKSEIFDDQFSVERPDGSNFTLKIRSTKLEDSAMYFCASSAYGTGINEQFFGPGTRLTVL.